This paragraph covers one T cell receptor (beta chain) sequence. Antigen: not known. The CDR3 has 15 residues. CDR1 is DFQATT and CDR2 is SNEGSKA in the germline V gene (reference sequence). The junction had 7 bases not matched to a gene; V was cut back by 8 bases and J by 2 bases. The data are from a study of vaccination and CD4 T cells after COVID-19. The Oncomine TCR Beta short-read assay was applied to DNA of cultured CD4+ T cells. TCRdb called the PCR reads again in MiXCR, with one record for every CDR3 protein. The table shows under 20,000 distinct CDR3 sequences, with around 46% occurring only once. As to treatment: roughly 10-day PBMC culture with coronavirus spike peptide pools or control peptides (ViraFEST assay).

The sample in question was CD4+ T cells from blood, cultured in vitro, obtained after SARS-CoV-2 vaccination. The TCR originated in a human donor who had recovered from COVID-19. The chain employs TRBV20-1 and TRBJ2-5, with TRBD2 matching 14 bases. The CDR3 loop is CSTLGTSGSQETQYF. Here the CDR3 DNA reads TGCAGTACGCTAGGGACTAGCGGGAGTCAAGAGACCCAGTACTTC.